One and the same sample provided the 29 T cell receptor beta chains below, sequenced in a study of sequential checkpoint blockade in melanoma. Treatment of the sample: randomized to nivolumab then ipilimumab (arm A) or the reverse (arm B). Libraries were prepared by immunoSEQ multiplex PCR; TCRdb keeps only in-frame clonotypes and omits some of them. The table records tens of thousands of clones, over 60% of them present only once. Material: CD8+ T cells sorted from blood (inferred from file names), obtained from a patient given nivolumab and ipilimumab in sequence. The receptors shown here come from a human donor with melanoma.

Details on this clone: Other DNA sequences from this sample encode an identical CDR3 as well. This sequence joins TRBV5-4 and TRBJ1-4; D is perhaps TRBD1 (5 bases). This CDR3 region has 19 residues. Germline V lookup: CDR1 SGHNT, CDR2 YYREEE (reference sequence). Trimming took 4 bases from V and 2 from J, leaving 24 bases between them. CDR3 coding DNA: TGTGCCAGCAGCCCGGACGACAGTCTGATCTGCCCGACTAATGAAAAACTGTTTTTT. It translates to CASSPDDSLICPTNEKLFF.

This clone has just one count. The chain combines TRBV4-2 with TRBJ2-7; D is possibly TRBD1 (6 bases). The germline V and J ends were trimmed by 1 base and 6 bases, with 7 bases remaining between them. From germline, CDR1 is LGHNA and CDR2 YNFKEQ. The CDR3 contains 12 residues. The CDR3 region is CASSQGGGEQYF. The CDR3 DNA reads as TGTGCCAGCAGCCAAGGAGGGGGCGAGCAGTACTTC.

J is TRBJ1-5 and V is TRBV27; D perhaps matches TRBD1 (6 bases). V shed 4 bases and J shed 7 bases, with 11 bases lying between them. The CDR3 extends over 13 amino acids. Germline lookup yields CDR1 MNHEY and CDR2 SMNVEV (reference sequence). The CDR3 nucleotides are TGTGCCAGCAGTTCAGGGGAATGGCAGCCCCAGCATTTT. The encoded protein is CASSSGEWQPQHF.

This clone was seen a single time. The chain combines TRBV4-3 with TRBJ1-1, with TRBD1 identical over 7 bases. This CDR3 has 18 amino acids. V gave up 1 base and J gave up 0 bases; unmatched junction bases: 11. Germline V gene lookup returns CDR1 LGHNA and CDR2 YSLEER. This CDR3 is CASSQVRDSGFMNTEAFF. Here the CDR3 DNA reads TGCGCCAGCAGCCAAGTCCGGGACAGCGGTTTTATGAACACTGAAGCTTTCTTT.

The V call is TRBV4-3, the J call TRBJ2-2; D is possibly TRBD2 (5 bases). Germline V gene lookup returns CDR1 LGHNA and CDR2 YSLEER. The CDR3 contains 16 residues. Trimming removed 4 bases from V and 1 base from J, with 13 bases in between. The CDR3 sequence is CASSPAGRMNTGELFF. The CDR3 region has the DNA TGCGCCAGCAGCCCGGCGGGCAGAATGAACACCGGGGAGCTGTTTTTT.

The count of this clone is one. The chain couples TRBV2 to TRBJ2-1; D is undetermined. Germline lookup yields CDR1 SNHLY and CDR2 FYNNEI. The CDR3 runs 9 residues. Trimming took 5 bases from V and 9 from J, leaving 2 bases between them. The CDR3 sequence is CASSREQFF. In nucleotides, the CDR3 is TGTGCCAGCAGTCGTGAGCAGTTCTTC.

The V and J genes are TRBV4-1 and TRBJ2-3, with 9 bases aligning to TRBD1. CDR1 and CDR2 (germline): MGHRA, YSYEKL. Losses at the gene ends were 1 base for V and 2 bases for J; bases not matched to a gene: 4. The CDR3 sequence is 16 residues long. In DNA form, the CDR3 reads TGCGCCAGCAGCCAAGGACAGGGGGGGAACACAGATACGCAGTATTTT. Translating gives CASSQGQGGNTDTQYF.

The chain couples TRBV28 to TRBJ2-7; TRBD1 agrees at 8 bases. V was clipped by 4 bases and J by 3 bases; unmatched bases: 8. This CDR3 is 15 amino acids long. In germline, CDR1 is MDHEN, CDR2 SYDVKM. CDR3: CASSSTGVLGYEQYF. The CDR3 DNA sequence: TGTGCCAGCAGTTCGACAGGGGTACTAGGCTACGAGCAGTACTTC.

V gene TRBV28 combines with J gene TRBJ1-5, with a tentative D call TRBD1 (5 bases). CDR1 and CDR2 from the germline V gene are MDHEN and SYDVKM. The V and J ends lost 6 bases and 1 base respectively, with 13 bases between them. This CDR3 is 15 amino acids long. DNA of the CDR3: TGTGCCAGCAGGGCAGGGATCCTGAGCAATCAGCCCCAGCATTTT. Encoded protein: CASRAGILSNQPQHF.

J is TRBJ1-6 and V is TRBV6-4, with TRBD1 matching over 11 bases. Germline trimming cut 5 bases from V and 13 bases from J; bases unmatched to any gene: 7. This CDR3 is 14 amino acids long. CDR1 and CDR2 (germline): MRHNA, SNTAGT. The CDR3 region is CASSPGQGVSPLHF. Written as DNA, the CDR3 is TGTGCCAGCAGTCCGGGACAGGGGGTAAGCCCCCTCCACTTT.

The V call is TRBV19, the J call TRBJ1-2; a possible D gene is TRBD1 (6 bases). The CDR3 spans 13 residues. The V and J ends lost 2 bases and 2 bases respectively, with 6 bases between them. Looked up from germline, CDR1 is LNHDA and CDR2 is SQIVND (reference sequence). CDR3 DNA sequence: TGTGCCAGTAGTATAACAGGGAACTATGGCTACACCTTC. Its protein is CASSITGNYGYTF.

The chain recombines TRBV5-6 with TRBJ1-1; TRBD1 might be the D (5 bases). The ends were cut back, 2 bases at V and 3 bases at J, with 14 bases in the middle. This CDR3 has 15 amino acids. Germline V gene sequence: CDR1 SGHDT, CDR2 YYEEEE. CDR3 in DNA: TGTGCCAGCAGCTTCCCCCGGGGGATAGACACTGAAGCTTTCTTT. It encodes CASSFPRGIDTEAFF.

V usage is TRBV30 and J usage is TRBJ1-1; D remains unclear. The CDR3 loop spans 14 amino acids. Trimming pared 4 bases from V and 0 bases from J, leaving 12 bases between. CDR1 is GTSNPN, CDR2 SVGIG, per germline (reference sequence). CDR3 nucleotides: TGTGCCTGGACTTTTGGGCCTATGAACACTGAAGCTTTCTTT. Translating it yields CAWTFGPMNTEAFF.

The J gene is TRBJ1-2, the V gene TRBV27; 7 bases match TRBD1. Trimming cost V 3 bases and J 5 bases; bases outside gene matches: 6. Germline CDR1 is MNHEY and CDR2 is SMNVEV (reference sequence). The length of the CDR3 is 14 residues. The chain's CDR3 is CASSFDRVNYGYTF. The DNA for the CDR3 is TGTGCCAGCAGTTTTGACAGGGTAAATTATGGCTACACCTTC.

The rearrangement uses TRBV19 and TRBJ2-7; D may be TRBD2 (6 bases). Trimming took off 3 bases at V and 4 bases at J, with 16 bases between the two ends. Per the germline V gene, CDR1 is LNHDA and CDR2 is SQIVND (reference sequence). The CDR3 is 15 residues long. Here the CDR3 DNA reads TGTGCCAGTAGTATGGGGTCGGGAGAGATATACGAGCAGTACTTC. Protein product: CASSMGSGEIYEQYF.

This clone has only one observation. The chain recombines TRBV6-4 with TRBJ2-1; weak D call: TRBD2 (6 bases). Trimming left V 6 bases short and J 2 bases short, with 14 bases between. The CDR3 consists of 15 residues. CDR1 and CDR2 (germline): MRHNA, SNTAGT. The CDR3 coding sequence is TGTGCCAGCAGGCCGTCTGGGGGGACCTACAATGAGCAGTTCTTC. Translated: CASRPSGGTYNEQFF.

The rearrangement joins TRBV5-6 to TRBJ2-3; 11 bases are shared with TRBD2. J lost 2 bases, V lost 4 bases, and 3 bases had no gene match. In germline, CDR1 is SGHDT, CDR2 YYEEEE. This CDR3 is 15 amino acids long. The CDR3 loop reads CASSLTSGVTDTQYF. DNA of the CDR3: TGTGCCAGCAGCCTGACTAGCGGGGTCACAGATACGCAGTATTTT.

In DNA, the CDR3 is TGTGCCAGCGCCCAAGCTCGAGGCAGGGGGCTATACGAGCAGTACTTC. Translation gives CASAQARGRGLYEQYF. The chain employs TRBV27 and TRBJ2-7, with TRBD1 matching over 8 bases. This CDR3 comprises 16 residues. The V segment lost 8 bases and the J segment 4 bases; nucleotides outside the gene matches: 16. CDR1 MNHEY and CDR2 SMNVEV come from the germline V gene (reference sequence).

The V call is TRBV5-4, the J call TRBJ1-2; no reliable D call. This CDR3 contains 15 residues. With 4 bases removed from V and 0 bases from J, the gap between germline ends came to 13 bases. CDR1 and CDR2 (germline): SGHNT, YYREEE (reference sequence). The CDR3 reads CASSTAGLANYGYTF. DNA for the CDR3: TGTGCCAGCAGCACCGCCGGGTTAGCTAACTATGGCTACACCTTC.

Relative to its sample, this clone is medium-sized (0.01 to 0.1%). This chain connects TRBV2 to TRBJ1-1; D gene unclear. CDR1 and CDR2 (germline): SNHLY, FYNNEI. Trimming removed 7 bases at V and 4 bases at J, with 7 bases between. The CDR3 runs 11 residues. DNA for the CDR3: TGTGCCAGCACCCGGGGCACTGAAGCTTTCTTT. Its translation is CASTRGTEAFF.

This clone was seen just once. The junction departs from the called germline gene at one end, perhaps through a read error. This chain links TRBV7-7 with TRBJ2-7; D is possibly TRBD2 (5 bases). The germline V gene has CDR1 SSHAT and CDR2 FNYEAQ (reference sequence). The CDR3 length is 13 residues. The CDR3 loop reads CASSTSHVDEQYF. As DNA, the CDR3 is TGTGCTAGCAGCACTAGTCACGTGGACGAGCAGTACTTC. Using reference TRBV7-7 and TRBJ2-7 for the parts outside the CDR3, the full variable domain is GAGVSQSPRYKVTKRGQDVTLRCDPISSHATLYWYQQALGQGPEFLTYFNYEAQPDKSGLPSDRFSAERPEGSISTLTIQRTEQRDSAMYRCASSTSHVDEQYFGPGTRLTVT.

The gene calls are TRBV4-1 and TRBJ1-2; D possibly corresponds to TRBD1 (5 bases). CDR3 length: 15 residues. Germline-derived CDR1 and CDR2 are MGHRA and YSYEKL. V lost 4 bases and J 1 base, leaving 13 bases between the germline ends. The CDR3 loop is CASSPGGGRNYGYTF. The CDR3 bases are TGCGCCAGCAGCCCTGGGGGGGGTCGTAACTATGGCTACACCTTC.

This clone was picked up a small number of times. The genes are TRBV7-8 and TRBJ1-4, with D uncertain. V was shortened by 5 bases and J by 3 bases, with 4 bases between the two germline ends. Germline CDR1 is SGHVS and CDR2 is FQNEAQ. The CDR3 sequence is 12 residues long. The CDR3 loop reads CASSEANEKLFF. CDR3 sequence (DNA): TGTGCCAGCAGCGAGGCTAATGAAAAACTGTTTTTT.

The chain joins TRBV7-8 to TRBJ1-1; D may be TRBD1 (6 bases). CDR3 length: 14 residues. V gave up 3 bases and J gave up 5 bases, with 13 bases separating them. Germline V gives CDR1 SGHVS, CDR2 FQNEAQ. Here the CDR3 DNA reads TGTGCCAGCAGCTTCGAAGGGGGAAGGACTGAAGCTTTCTTT. Protein sequence: CASSFEGGRTEAFF.

In DNA, the CDR3 is TGTGCCAGCAGCTTCCAAGCGGTGTACACAGATACGCAGTATTTT. This codes for CASSFQAVYTDTQYF. The V and J genes are TRBV7-8 and TRBJ2-3; maybe TRBD2 (5 bases). The germline V gene encodes CDR1 SGHVS and CDR2 FQNEAQ. This CDR3 region has 15 residues. V lost 3 bases and J lost 2, with 12 bases in between.

The CDR3 spells CASSQGTAYGYTF. In DNA, the CDR3 is TGTGCCAGCAGCCAAGGGACAGCTTATGGCTACACCTTC. The chain couples TRBV4-2 to TRBJ1-2, with D possibly being TRBD1 (6 bases). Per the germline V gene, CDR1 is LGHNA and CDR2 is YNFKEQ. Trimming took off 1 base at V and 5 bases at J, with 8 bases between the two ends. The length of the CDR3 is 13 residues.

This clone showed up just a few times. The chain employs TRBV28 and TRBJ1-3; TRBD1 might be the D (5 bases). Trimming pared 3 bases from V and 6 bases from J, leaving 12 bases between. CDR1 is MDHEN and CDR2 is SYDVKM in the germline V gene. This CDR3 is 14 amino acids long. CDR3 nucleotide sequence: TGTGCCAGCAGTTTGGGGACGGGAGCAAACACCATATATTTT. This sequence encodes CASSLGTGANTIYF.

This clone was seen once. The V gene is TRBV19, the J gene TRBJ2-3, with TRBD2 matching over 16 bases. Per the germline V gene, CDR1 is LNHDA and CDR2 is SQIVND (reference sequence). The CDR3 sequence is 16 residues long. V lost 6 bases and J lost 5; bases outside the gene matches: 5. The CDR3 protein is CASSLGLAGGLDTQYF. DNA for the CDR3: TGTGCCAGTAGCCTGGGACTAGCGGGAGGGCTAGATACGCAGTATTTT.

The V and J genes are TRBV29-1 and TRBJ1-1; D remains ambiguous. Trimming cost V 2 bases and J 4 bases, with 14 bases left between them. Germline CDR1 is SQVTM and CDR2 is ANQGSEA. The length of the CDR3 is 14 residues. This CDR3 reads CSVELTGSGTEAFF. CDR3 DNA: TGCAGCGTTGAATTGACGGGGAGTGGCACTGAAGCTTTCTTT.